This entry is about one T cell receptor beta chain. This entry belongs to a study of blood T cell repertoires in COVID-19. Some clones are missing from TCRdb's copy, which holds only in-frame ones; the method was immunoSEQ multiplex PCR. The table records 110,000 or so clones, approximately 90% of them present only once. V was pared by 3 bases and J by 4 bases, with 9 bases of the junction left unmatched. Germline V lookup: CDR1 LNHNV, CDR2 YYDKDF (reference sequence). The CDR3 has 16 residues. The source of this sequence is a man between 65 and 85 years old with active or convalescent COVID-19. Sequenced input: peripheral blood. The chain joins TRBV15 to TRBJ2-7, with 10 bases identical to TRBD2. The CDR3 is CATSREGASGSYEQYF. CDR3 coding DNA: TGTGCCACCAGCAGGGAGGGGGCTAGCGGGAGTTACGAGCAGTACTTC. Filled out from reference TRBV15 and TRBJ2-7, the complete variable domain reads DAMVIQNPRYQVTQFGKPVTLSCSQTLNHNVMYWYQQKSSQAPKLLFHYYDKDFNNEADTPDNFQSRRPNTSFCFLDIRSPGLGDTAMYLCATSREGASGSYEQYFGPGTRLTVT.